This TCR beta chain was profiled in a study of shared clonotypes between healthy human individuals (dated by TCRdb to the early 2020s). Study-level background: The cohort included three men and a couple of women between 18 and 49 years of age. To increase sequencing depth and limit assay-specific biases, different laboratories used diverse techniques to prepare libraries and sequence TCR repertoires. Blood TCR repertoires of about 5 healthy adults were deeply sequenced to estimate repertoire size and the extent of clonotype sharing between individuals. Leukapheresis yielded between about 0.94 and 8.9 billion PBMCs per donor. For each donor, CD4 naive and CD4 memory were each given three plates, CD8 naive was given two plates, and CD8 memory was given one plate. Broader findings and caveats from the paper: Pairwise subsampling led to the expectation that sequencing depth would affect the degree of clonotype sharing among donors. Approximately 5% of naive CD4, around 3.5% of naive CD8, about 2.1% of memory CD4, and around 0.42% of memory CD8 clonotypes were shared across several donors. Sampling was restricted to blood, and TCR repertoires in tissues likely differ from the TCR repertoires found in blood. Estimated clonotype richness was generally larger for naive than for memory subsets. Even with the large sequencing depth, rarefaction of the sorted-subset datasets indicated that sequencing was incomplete. Because the study included only a small number of donors, the genetic and exposure-history diversity represented was limited. Compared with non-shared clonotypes, the clonotypes found in all four sorted-subset donors had higher generation probabilities.

Trimming takes 0 bases from V and 3 bases from J, and the germline ends sit 12 bases apart. The CDR3 goes from the cysteine to the phenylalanine over 14 residues. The CDR3 DNA has 42 bases and is translated from base 1. From the germline V gene, CDR1 is SQVTM and CDR2 is ANQGSEA. CD8 naive samples consisted of CD45RO-negative cells that were positively selected for CCR7, yielding a CD45RA+CCR7+ population without TemRA cells. The donors were healthy, HIV-negative adults with no recently reported acute infections or vaccinations. Every donor was a Caucasian adult residing in Nashville, Tennessee, USA. Blood was obtained by leukapheresis, after which PBMCs were separated by Ficoll-Histopaque density gradient centrifugation and cryopreserved in liquid nitrogen vapor phase. Analytical flow cytometry was used to check the purity and quantity of every magnetically sorted T cell population. Genomic DNA was isolated from every sorted fraction and measured by UV absorbance on a Nanodrop 2000c.

About this clone: The specificity of this receptor is unknown. One base away there is no much larger clone; base qualities are not given.

Using the deep immunoSEQ assay, multiplex PCR amplified TCR CDR3 regions from genomic DNA. Extracted genomic DNA from each cell subset was spread evenly across all wells of several immunoSEQ 96-well plates, with each plate serving as a replicate. Each replicate PCR for sorted subsets received roughly 0.2 ug genomic DNA, equal to tens of thousands of T cell genomes. The purified libraries were quantified using a Qubit 3.0 fluorometer, sized with a Bioanalyzer 2100, and then quantified again using the KAPA Library Quantification kit. Every immunoSEQ 96-well plate was sequenced on a separate single-read 150-cycle Illumina NextSeq 550 flow cell. The authors processed their data as follows. Because the immunoSEQ output held only junctional sequences and lacked quality scores, the filtering could not match the filtering applied to full-length reads. To assign V/J genes and CDR3, sequences were annotated against IMGT germline references using PyIR, a Python wrapper for IgBLAST v1.9. Reads with weak V/J assignments (E-value above 1e-6), missing CDR3, stop codons, out-of-frame junctions, or ambiguous translated residues were removed. A V3J clonotype was defined by an identical inferred V gene, J gene, and CDR3 amino acid sequence. To compute the percentage overlap between repertoires, the number of shared unique clonotypes was divided by the size of the smaller repertoire. RTK rarefaction, the Chao1 estimator, and Recon v2.1 estimates of unobserved clonotypes were used to assess repertoire richness. Generation probabilities for all TCRbeta clonotypes obtained by the gDNA method from a handful of donors were computed using OLGA. Sourced from immuneACCESS, this table was stored by TCRdb with only in-frame sequences that have V and J called. A share of the clones is absent; for the studies checked, an unresolved V gene accounts for under half, and the remainder has no known explanation. D and trimming come from the DNA, and the V and J calls and clone size come from that table. For this sample there are roughly 600,000 clones; 95% to 98% appear just once. Approximately 0.3% of the sample belongs to the ten largest clones.

This sequence uses TRBV29-1 and TRBJ2-7; no D gene can be assigned with confidence. Input material: naive CD8+ T cells sorted from blood. According to the study, the label for this sample's cell subset or site signals: CD45RA+CCR7+. This receptor was taken from a man aged 30-40 years in good health. The DNA is as follows: TGCAGCGTTGAAGATTCTGGTGAAATCTACGAGCAGTACTTC. It translates as CSVEDSGEIYEQYF.